This T cell receptor (beta chain) was sequenced in a study of blood T cell repertoires in COVID-19. Looking at the study overall: The samples span acute and convalescent COVID-19 from the United States, Italy and Spain. Sample material is recorded as cDNA or gDNA derived from T cells, B-cell-depleted T cells, or PBMCs.

Seattle's enrolled individuals joined amid active infection and were then monitored longitudinally. From germline, CDR1 is LGHDT and CDR2 YNNKEL (reference sequence). The CDR3 consists of 16 residues. The V and J ends lost 0 bases and 3 bases respectively, with 14 bases between them. The protocol was immunoSEQ multiplex PCR, while the TCRdb copy is restricted to in-frame clones and leaves out a portion. Among 270,000 or so clones, 85% to 90% were seen once, and the ten largest hold over 8.5%. The source of this sequence is a woman under 40 with COVID-19, enrolled during active disease. The genes are TRBV3-1 (or the pseudogene TRBV3-2) and TRBJ2-5; a possible D gene is TRBD2 (5 bases). Sequencing input: peripheral blood. Here the CDR3 reads CASSQDPPSRKETQYF. The CDR3 region has the DNA TGTGCCAGCAGCCAAGATCCTCCTAGCAGAAAAGAGACCCAGTACTTC.